This T cell receptor (beta chain) is from a study of blood T cell repertoires in COVID-19. Unmatched junction bases numbered 11, after V lost 5 bases and J lost 4 bases. Germline V gives CDR1 SGDLS, CDR2 YYNGEE. The CDR3 contains 16 residues. Study members were between about 18 and 100 years old and lived in 24 US regions. This table comes from immunoSEQ multiplex PCR, and its TCRdb copy is limited to in-frame clones, with some not included. This table has a few hundred thousand clones, roughly nine tenths appearing once. The chain employs TRBV9 and TRBJ1-2; 10 nucleotides match TRBD1. This receptor was taken from a human donor in a cohort exposed to, infected with or recovered from COVID-19 (not recorded which). The donor label of this sample is uncertain. The sequenced sample was PBMCs or T cells enriched from blood (not recorded which). The CDR3 sequence is CASRDRQGAAPYGYTF. The CDR3 coding sequence is TGTGCCAGCAGGGATCGACAGGGGGCGGCCCCCTATGGCTACACCTTC.